The source of this T cell receptor (beta chain) is a study of Graves' ophthalmopathy and Graves' hyperthyroidism. Transcripts of RNA were the source for amplifying TCR beta CDR3 regions. The authors performed first-round RT-PCR with HTBI primers and then a second-round multiplex PCR. TCRdb called the multiplex PCR reads again in MiXCR, with one record for every CDR3 protein. The table shows about 210,000 distinct CDR3 sequences, with approximately 29% occurring only once. Trimming pared 1 base from V and 3 bases from J, leaving 9 bases between. The germline V gene has CDR1 SNHLY and CDR2 FYNNEI. This CDR3 region has 14 residues.

This chain connects TRBV2 to TRBJ1-2; D unresolved. The TCR comes from a middle-aged man with Graves' ophthalmopathy. The sample was peripheral blood. The CDR3 region has the DNA TGTGCCAGCAGTGAAGAGGCACTAGACTATGGCTACACCTTC. Encoded protein: CASSEEALDYGYTF.